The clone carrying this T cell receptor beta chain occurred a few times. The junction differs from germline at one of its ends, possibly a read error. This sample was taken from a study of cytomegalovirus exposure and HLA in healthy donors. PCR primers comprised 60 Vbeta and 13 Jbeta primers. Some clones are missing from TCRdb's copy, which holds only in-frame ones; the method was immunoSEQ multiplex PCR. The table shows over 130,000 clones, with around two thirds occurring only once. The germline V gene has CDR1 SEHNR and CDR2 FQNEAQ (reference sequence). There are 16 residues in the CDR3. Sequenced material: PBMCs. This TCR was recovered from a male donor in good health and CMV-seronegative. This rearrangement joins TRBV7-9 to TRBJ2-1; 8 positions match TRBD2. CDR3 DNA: TGTTCCAGCAGACCTGGGGCGGGGGGCATCCGCTATGAGCAGTTCTTC. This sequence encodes CSSRPGAGGIRYEQFF.